Sequencing of this T cell receptor beta chain was carried out in a study of T cells in Graves' hyperthyroidism and ophthalmopathy. V lost 5 bases, J lost 3 bases, and 2 bases stayed unmatched. The CDR3 covers 12 residues. CDR1 DFQATT and CDR2 SNEGSKA come from the germline V gene (reference sequence). TCR beta CDR3 regions were amplified from RNA. When the TCR CDR3 underwent first-round RT-PCR, the HTBI primer set was used. TCRdb reprocessed the multiplex PCR reads via MiXCR and lists one record per CDR3 protein. In the table there are hundreds of thousands of distinct CDR3 sequences, more than 15% of which are singletons.

The receptor's source is a woman in her 40s with Graves' ophthalmopathy. This chain links TRBV20-1 with TRBJ2-7, with 9 positions matching TRBD1. The source material was blood. The CDR3 spells CSADRGFYEQYF. The CDR3 DNA sequence: TGCAGTGCTGACAGGGGGTTCTACGAGCAGTACTTC.